The sequence of this T cell receptor beta chain was determined in a study of shared clonotypes between healthy human individuals. V dropped 0 bases and J dropped 0; count of bases not matched to a gene: 6. Germline V lookup: CDR1 MGHRA, CDR2 YSYEKL. The CDR3 covers 20 residues. The assay was immunoSEQ multiplex PCR, and TCRdb's table has in-frame clones only and misses some. Among some 2 million clones listed, approximately 94% were seen once. As defined, naive CD8 cells were CD45RO-negative and positively selected for CCR7, with terminally differentiated effector memory CD45RA+ cells excluded. This clonotype was obtained from a young man in good health. Sequenced material: naive CD8+ T cells sorted from blood. The chain recombines TRBV4-1 with TRBJ2-1; 15 nucleotides line up with TRBD2. The CDR3 loop is CASSQEPGLAGGSSYNEQFF. The DNA of the CDR3 is TGCGCCAGCAGCCAAGAACCCGGACTAGCGGGGGGGAGCTCCTACAATGAGCAGTTCTTC.